Listed here are 13 T cell receptor beta chains from one sample, sequenced in a study of ipilimumab plus nivolumab after autologous stem cell transplantation. Assay used: immunoSEQ multiplex PCR; TCRdb lists only in-frame clones, some missing. The sample records about 15,000 clones, 79% being singletons. Sequencing was performed on PBMCs, taken in a trial of ipilimumab plus nivolumab as post-transplant consolidation. The receptors come from a male donor with diffuse large B-cell lymphoma.

The V gene is TRBV13, the J gene TRBJ2-1; D not resolved. The germline V gene has CDR1 PRHDT and CDR2 FYEKMQ (reference sequence). The CDR3 sequence is 15 residues long. The germline V and J ends were trimmed by 0 bases and 4 bases, with 10 bases remaining between them. CDR3 DNA sequence: TGTGCCAGCAGCTTAGGCCTTGGGAAATACAATGAGCAGTTCTTC. It codes for CASSLGLGKYNEQFF.

This clone occurred once. The chain is built from TRBV28 and TRBJ1-4; D might be TRBD1 (6 bases). The CDR3 loop spans 15 amino acids. V was pared by 6 bases and J by 7 bases, with 18 bases between. CDR1 is MDHEN and CDR2 is SYDVKM in the germline V gene. CDR3 in DNA: TGTGCCAGCAGCAAGTACGGGACAAGAAGTGAAAAACTGTTTTTT. Translating it yields CASSKYGTRSEKLFF.

The rearrangement links TRBV5-4 to TRBJ1-1; TRBD1 is a possible D gene (6 bases). This CDR3 has 12 residues. The V end lost 4 bases, the J end lost 8 bases, and 12 bases lay between the germline ends. CDR1 SGHNT and CDR2 YYREEE come from the germline V gene (reference sequence). The CDR3 is CASSLGQGEAFF. The CDR3 DNA sequence: TGTGCCAGCAGCCTGGGTCAGGGGGAAGCTTTCTTT.

In its sample, this clone was seen a few times. The CDR3 sequence: CASSQEYGNQPQHF. In nucleotides, the CDR3 is TGTGCCAGCAGCCAAGAGTACGGCAATCAGCCCCAGCATTTT. The J gene is TRBJ1-5, the V gene TRBV4-2; no clear D gene. Trimming removed 0 bases at V and 2 bases at J, with 5 bases between. Germline assignment: CDR1 LGHNA and CDR2 YNFKEQ. The CDR3 is 14 amino acids.

The V call is TRBV7-9, the J call TRBJ2-7; D gene ambiguous. Trimming left V 5 bases short and J 5 bases short, with 16 bases between. The length of the CDR3 is 14 residues. Germline V gene data show CDR1 as SEHNR and CDR2 as FQNEAQ (reference sequence). This CDR3 is CASSNGPAWDEQYF. The CDR3 bases are TGTGCCAGCAGCAACGGGCCCGCGTGGGACGAGCAGTACTTC.

The chain links TRBV30 to TRBJ1-2; no reliable D call. The CDR3 covers 17 residues. The V gene's germline CDR1 is GTSNPN and CDR2 SVGIG (reference sequence). The V end was cut by 3 bases, the J end by 2 bases, with 22 bases between. CDR3 in DNA: TGTGCCTGGAGCGGAAAGGGAGGGCGCCTTACAAACTATGGCTACACCTTC. This sequence encodes CAWSGKGGRLTNYGYTF.

This clone showed up just a few times. This chain uses TRBV9 with TRBJ2-1; TRBD2 might be the D (6 bases). V dropped 7 bases and J dropped 7 bases, with 12 bases sitting between them. This CDR3 has 12 residues. Looked up from germline, CDR1 is SGDLS and CDR2 is YYNGEE. CDR3 sequence: CASGLGGNEQFF. CDR3 DNA sequence: TGTGCCAGCGGTCTTGGGGGGAATGAGCAGTTCTTC. Using reference TRBV9 and TRBJ2-1 for the parts outside the CDR3, the full variable domain is DSGVTQTPKHLITATGQRVTLRCSPRSGDLSVYWYQQSLDQGLQFLIQYYNGEERAKGNILERFSAQQFPDLHSELNLSSLELGDSALYFCASGLGGNEQFFGPGTRLTVL.

The gene calls are TRBV6-1 and TRBJ1-6, with D possibly TRBD1 on 5 matching bases. Germline CDR1 MNHNS, CDR2 SASEGT. The CDR3 length is 14 residues. With 1 base removed from V and 8 bases from J, the gap between germline ends came to 9 bases. In DNA, the CDR3 is TGTGCCAGCAGTGAAGAGCCAGGGTATTCACCCCTCCACTTT. Translation: CASSEEPGYSPLHF.

The V and J genes are TRBV25-1 and TRBJ2-1; 8 bases map to TRBD1. The CDR3 has 13 amino acids. The V and J ends lost 10 bases and 6 bases, in that order; junction bases with no gene match: 8. The V gene's germline CDR1 is MGHDK and CDR2 SYGVNS. This chain's CDR3 is CATSSDRGNEQFF. DNA of the CDR3: TGTGCCACCTCCTCAGACAGGGGCAATGAGCAGTTCTTC. Full variable domain (rest looked up from reference TRBV25-1 and TRBJ2-1): EADIYQTPRYLVIGTGKKITLECSQTMGHDKMYWYQQDPGMELHLIHYSYGVNSTEKGDLSSESTVSRIRTEHFPLTLESARPSHTSQYLCATSSDRGNEQFFGPGTRLTVL.

This clone is medium-sized in the sample. The chain employs TRBV11-2 and TRBJ2-3; 9 bases match TRBD1. The CDR3 covers 15 residues. Germline V gene sequence: CDR1 SGHAT, CDR2 FQNNGV. The V gene end was trimmed by 5 bases and the J gene end by 5 bases; junction bases not matched to a gene: 8. The CDR3 spells CASSDRDRAGDTQYF. In DNA, the CDR3 is TGTGCCAGCAGCGACCGGGACAGGGCAGGAGATACGCAGTATTTT.

V gene TRBV27 combines with J gene TRBJ2-7; D may be TRBD1 (5 bases). In germline, CDR1 is MNHEY, CDR2 SMNVEV (reference sequence). Trimming took off 6 bases at V and 5 bases at J, with 17 bases between the two ends. The CDR3 consists of 14 residues. The CDR3 DNA reads TGTGCCAGCAGCCCAAGGGGCAGGGCCGACGAGCAGTACTTC. It specifies CASSPRGRADEQYF.

The rearrangement uses TRBV7-2 and TRBJ2-1, with TRBD2 identical over 14 bases. The CDR3 is 15 amino acids. V was pared by 3 bases and J by 8 bases, with 3 bases of the junction left unmatched. Germline values: CDR1 SGHTA, CDR2 FQGNSA. The chain's CDR3 is CASSLTSGGAYEQFF. The CDR3 DNA sequence: TGTGCCAGCAGCTTGACTAGCGGGGGGGCGTATGAGCAGTTCTTC.

This clone is classed as large. The chain links TRBV14 to TRBJ2-7; D is unclear. V lost 0 bases to trimming and J lost 5 bases, with 5 bases between them. The germline V gene encodes CDR1 SGHDN and CDR2 FVKESK. The CDR3 length is 12 residues. DNA of the CDR3: TGTGCCAGCAGCCAAGATAGGAACGAGCAGTACTTC. The encoded protein is CASSQDRNEQYF.